These 25 T cell receptor beta chains came from one sample sequenced in a study of shared clonotypes between healthy human individuals. Terminally differentiated effector memory CD45RA+ cells were excluded from the naive CD8 cells, which were CD45RO-negative and positively selected for CCR7. Here immunoSEQ multiplex PCR was the method, and the copy in TCRdb shows in-frame clones only, minus some. The repertoire holds more than 2 million clones, with around 95% as singletons. The specimen was naive CD8+ T cells from PBMCs. Source of these receptors: a man between 18 and 35 years old in good health. Some clones in this sample may be carry-over from other donors' samples.

The chain carries TRBV7-3 and TRBJ2-7; the match to TRBD2 covers 15 bases. The CDR3 contains 17 residues. Trimming took 3 bases from V and 3 from J; bases not matched to a gene: 6. Germline loops: CDR1 SGHTA, CDR2 FQGTGA. The CDR3 region has the DNA TGTGCCAGCAGCTTCGGGACTAGCGGGAGGCCAGACTACGAGCAGTACTTC. Protein sequence: CASSFGTSGRPDYEQYF.

The V gene is TRBV28, the J gene TRBJ2-3, with D uncertain. The CDR3 totals 12 residues. Per germline, CDR1 MDHEN and CDR2 SYDVKM. The V gene lost 5 bases and the J gene lost 7 bases, with 10 bases spanning the gap. This chain's CDR3 is CASSPLRNTQYF. For the CDR3, the DNA is TGTGCCAGCAGTCCCCTCAGGAATACGCAGTATTTT.

V usage is TRBV11-2 and J usage is TRBJ2-7; no definite D call. Germline CDR1 SGHAT, CDR2 FQNNGV. The CDR3 covers 13 residues. V lost 9 bases and J lost 2, with 14 bases in between. The CDR3 spells CASAYSPAYEQYF. CDR3 nucleotides: TGTGCCAGTGCGTACTCCCCCGCCTACGAGCAGTACTTC.

As regards this clone: This clone may be a read error of a much larger clone one base away. This chain links TRBV7-2 with TRBJ2-2; D is uncertain. The CDR3 consists of 12 residues. The V gene's germline CDR1 is SGHTA and CDR2 FQGNSA. Between the trimmed V and J ends, which lost 5 bases and 1 base, there was a span of 2 bases. This CDR3 is CASSENTGELFF. The CDR3 DNA reads as TGTGCCAGCAGCGAGAACACCGGGGAGCTGTTTTTT.

The V and J genes are TRBV9 and TRBJ2-5; TRBD2 matches 8 bases. J was trimmed by 1 base and V by 4 bases; bases with no gene match: 3. The CDR3 runs 14 residues. The germline V gene has CDR1 SGDLS and CDR2 YYNGEE. DNA of the CDR3: TGTGCCAGCAGCATAGCGGGAACCCAAGAGACCCAGTACTTC. Amino acids: CASSIAGTQETQYF.

Notes on this clone: The same CDR3 also results from other DNA sequences found in this sample. This sequence joins TRBV7-9 and TRBJ2-7; no reliable D call. This CDR3 region has 14 residues. V lost 0 bases and J lost 3, with 9 bases in between. Germline CDR1 reads SEHNR; CDR2 reads FQNEAQ (reference sequence). CDR3 region: CASSLAGSGYEQYF. CDR3 bases: TGTGCCAGCAGCTTAGCGGGAAGTGGCTACGAGCAGTACTTC.

This chain uses TRBV9 with TRBJ1-1; D not resolved. Germline V gene data show CDR1 as SGDLS and CDR2 as YYNGEE. V was shortened by 3 bases and J by 4 bases, with 13 bases between the two germline ends. The CDR3 loop spans 14 amino acids. The CDR3 DNA reads as TGTGCCAGCAGCGCCGGGGATCGTAGCACTGAAGCTTTCTTT. Residues: CASSAGDRSTEAFF.

This chain uses TRBV27 with TRBJ2-1; TRBD2 matches 8 bases. Germline V gives CDR1 MNHEY, CDR2 SMNVEV (reference sequence). V trimming: 7 bases; J trimming: 8 bases; junction bases outside the gene matches: 7. The CDR3 consists of 13 residues. The CDR3 bases are TGTGCCAGCACCTTTACTAGCGGCGATGAGCAGTTCTTC. This sequence encodes CASTFTSGDEQFF.

As to this clone: This sample also contains other DNA sequences that code for the same CDR3. The genes are TRBV9 and TRBJ2-1; D may be TRBD2 (6 bases). The CDR3 is 15 amino acids. Germline values: CDR1 SGDLS, CDR2 YYNGEE. V shed 3 bases and J shed 0 bases, with 10 bases lying between them. CDR3 in DNA: TGTGCCAGCAGCGGTGGGGGAGGCTCCTACAATGAGCAGTTCTTC. Encoded protein: CASSGGGGSYNEQFF.

The genes are TRBV12-5 and TRBJ2-2; tentatively, D is TRBD2 (6 bases). The germline CDR1 and CDR2 sequences are LGHNT and FRNRAP. The CDR3 sequence is 18 residues long. Trimming cost V 3 bases and J 6 bases, with 23 bases left between them. The CDR3 loop is CASGLGPPTGTAPGELFF. The CDR3, as DNA: TGTGCTAGTGGTTTAGGTCCTCCAACCGGGACTGCGCCCGGGGAGCTGTTTTTT.

The V call is TRBV4-1, the J call TRBJ2-3; 7 nucleotides align to TRBD2. Trimming at V came to 0 bases and at J to 0 bases, leaving 9 bases not matched to a gene. The CDR3 has 18 amino acids. The germline CDR1 and CDR2 sequences are MGHRA and YSYEKL. This CDR3 reads CASSQDIVLAISTDTQYF. The CDR3 region has the DNA TGCGCCAGCAGCCAAGATATCGTACTAGCGATTAGCACAGATACGCAGTATTTT.

This sequence joins TRBV29-1 and TRBJ2-1, with TRBD2 matching over 15 bases. J was trimmed by 10 bases and V by 6 bases; bases with no gene match: 7. This CDR3 is 14 amino acids long. From germline, CDR1 is SQVTM and CDR2 ANQGSEA. In DNA form, the CDR3 reads TGCAGCGTCAGAGGACTAGCGGGAGGGCCCGAGCAGTTCTTC. Its translation: CSVRGLAGGPEQFF.

The chain combines TRBV7-9 with TRBJ1-5, with D hard to call. This CDR3 has 16 amino acids. Germline V gene sequence: CDR1 SEHNR, CDR2 FQNEAQ (reference sequence). Trimming stripped 2 bases from V and 0 bases from J, with 11 bases between. The CDR3 reads CASSLLALYSNQPQHF. For the CDR3, the DNA is TGTGCCAGCAGCTTATTGGCACTATATAGCAATCAGCCCCAGCATTTT.

This chain connects TRBV28 to TRBJ1-5; 9 nucleotides line up with TRBD1. V dropped 4 bases and J dropped 7; count of bases not matched to a gene: 14. Per the germline V gene, CDR1 is MDHEN and CDR2 is SYDVKM. The CDR3 runs to 17 residues. The CDR3: CASSWTKGQGDFQPQHF. For the CDR3, the DNA is TGTGCCAGCAGTTGGACAAAGGGACAGGGAGATTTCCAGCCCCAGCATTTT.

This chain uses TRBV10-3 with TRBJ2-1; D remains ambiguous. The CDR3 spans 12 residues. Trimming shortened V by 4 bases and J by 2 bases, and 3 bases separated the two germline ends. Germline V CDR1 and CDR2: ENHRY, SYGVKD. This CDR3 is CAISGPYNEQFF. CDR3 sequence (DNA): TGTGCCATCAGTGGTCCCTACAATGAGCAGTTCTTC.

Only one count was recorded for this clone. The chain carries TRBV5-4 and TRBJ2-7, with D tentatively TRBD1 (6 bases). The CDR3 spans 11 residues. The germline V gene has CDR1 SGHNT and CDR2 YYREEE (reference sequence). Trimming shortened V by 2 bases and J by 7 bases, and 7 bases separated the two germline ends. The CDR3 DNA is TGTGCCAGCAGCTTCGGACAGGAGCAGTACTTC. Translated: CASSFGQEQYF.

This chain uses TRBV2 with TRBJ1-5; TRBD1 is a possible D gene (6 bases). CDR3 length: 16 amino acids. Germline CDR1 is SNHLY and CDR2 is FYNNEI. V was shortened by 8 bases and J by 6 bases, with 23 bases between the two germline ends. The CDR3 sequence: CASHWSGGPGGQPQHF. The CDR3 DNA sequence: TGTGCCAGCCATTGGTCGGGGGGCCCCGGGGGTCAGCCCCAGCATTTT.

This sequence joins TRBV10-2 and TRBJ2-1, with TRBD2 matching 9 bases. V lost 2 bases to trimming and J lost 9 bases; unmatched junction nucleotides: 11. The CDR3 is 16 residues long. CDR1 is WSHSY and CDR2 is SAAADI in the germline V gene. The CDR3 region has the DNA TGCGCCAGCAGTGAGAGCGGGACTAGCAATAGTATTGAGCAGTTCTTC. It translates to CASSESGTSNSIEQFF.

The chain employs TRBV28 and TRBJ2-7, with D possibly matching TRBD1 (6 bases). The germline V gene encodes CDR1 MDHEN and CDR2 SYDVKM. V gave up 1 base and J gave up 6 bases, with 13 bases separating them. The CDR3 loop spans 14 amino acids. CDR3 protein: CASSLYRVGLEQYF. Here the CDR3 DNA reads TGTGCCAGCAGTTTATACAGGGTAGGGCTCGAGCAGTACTTC.

The chain recombines TRBV7-9 with TRBJ2-7; 8 bases are a match to TRBD1. CDR1 and CDR2 from the germline V gene are SEHNR and FQNEAQ (reference sequence). V lost 5 bases to trimming and J lost 0 bases; unmatched junction nucleotides: 6. This CDR3 is 15 amino acids long. The CDR3 DNA reads as TGTGCCAGCAGCGGGACGACAGGGGCCTCCTACGAGCAGTACTTC. It yields the protein CASSGTTGASYEQYF.

The chain recombines TRBV29-1 with TRBJ2-7; either TRBD1 or TRBD2 may fit D (5 bases each). The CDR3 covers 11 residues. Germline V gives CDR1 SQVTM, CDR2 ANQGSEA. Trimming shortened V by 1 base and J by 12 bases, and 13 bases separated the two germline ends. The CDR3 loop reads CSVEAGSGTYF. The DNA for the CDR3 is TGCAGCGTTGAAGCGGGATCAGGGACGTACTTC.

The V call is TRBV6-5, the J call TRBJ2-7; TRBD2 matches 7 bases. The CDR3 length is 15 residues. Germline assignment: CDR1 MNHEY and CDR2 SVGAGI. The CDR3 here is CATAEGLAAHYEQYF. CDR3 bases: TGTGCTACTGCCGAGGGGCTAGCGGCGCACTACGAGCAGTACTTC.

The chain employs TRBV27 and TRBJ2-1; 12 bases map to TRBD2. CDR3 size: 19 residues. Germline V gene sequence: CDR1 MNHEY, CDR2 SMNVEV (reference sequence). V trimming: 2 bases; J trimming: 0 bases; junction bases outside the gene matches: 8. For the CDR3, the DNA is TGTGCCAGCAGTTTACTGGGGACTAGCGGGTTCAGCTCCTACAATGAGCAGTTCTTC. Translated: CASSLLGTSGFSSYNEQFF.

V usage is TRBV7-3 and J usage is TRBJ2-3, with D unclear. The CDR3 extends over 14 amino acids. CDR1 is SGHTA and CDR2 is FQGTGA in the germline V gene. V shed 4 bases and J shed 4 bases, with 12 bases lying between them. The CDR3 region is CASSSGPYPDTQYF. The CDR3, as DNA: TGTGCCAGCAGCTCCGGACCCTATCCAGATACGCAGTATTTT.

The chain couples TRBV27 to TRBJ2-5; TRBD1 is a possible D gene (6 bases). CDR1 and CDR2 (germline): MNHEY, SMNVEV (reference sequence). Deletions cut 1 base from V and 3 bases from J, with 15 bases between. This CDR3 has 16 residues. CDR3 sequence reads: CASSLFPGALKETQYF. The CDR3 nucleotides are TGTGCCAGCAGTTTATTTCCAGGGGCACTTAAAGAGACCCAGTACTTC.